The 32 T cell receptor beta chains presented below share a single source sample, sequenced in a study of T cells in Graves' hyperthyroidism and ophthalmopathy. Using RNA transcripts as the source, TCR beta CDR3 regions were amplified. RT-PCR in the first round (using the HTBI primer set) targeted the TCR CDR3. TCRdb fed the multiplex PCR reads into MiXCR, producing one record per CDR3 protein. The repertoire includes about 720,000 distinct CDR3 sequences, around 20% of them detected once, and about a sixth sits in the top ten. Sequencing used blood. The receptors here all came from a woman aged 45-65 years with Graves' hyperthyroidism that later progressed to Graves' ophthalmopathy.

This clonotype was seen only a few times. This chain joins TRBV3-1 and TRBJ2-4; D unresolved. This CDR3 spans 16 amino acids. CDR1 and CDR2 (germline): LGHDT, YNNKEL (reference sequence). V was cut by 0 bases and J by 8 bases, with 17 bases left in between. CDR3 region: CASSQDLRTAADIQYF. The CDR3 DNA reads TGTGCCAGCAGCCAAGATCTACGGACCGCTGCGGACATTCAGTACTTC.

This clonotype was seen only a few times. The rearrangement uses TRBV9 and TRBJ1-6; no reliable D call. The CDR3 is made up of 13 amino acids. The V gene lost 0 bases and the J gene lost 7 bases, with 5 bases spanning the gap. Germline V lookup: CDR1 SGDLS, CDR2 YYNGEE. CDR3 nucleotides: TGTGCCAGCAGCGTAGAGAAGAATTCACCCCTCCACTTT. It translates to CASSVEKNSPLHF. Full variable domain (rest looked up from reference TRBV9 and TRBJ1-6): DSGVTQTPKHLITATGQRVTLRCSPRSGDLSVYWYQQSLDQGLQFLIQYYNGEERAKGNILERFSAQQFPDLHSELNLSSLELGDSALYFCASSVEKNSPLHFGNGTRLTVT.

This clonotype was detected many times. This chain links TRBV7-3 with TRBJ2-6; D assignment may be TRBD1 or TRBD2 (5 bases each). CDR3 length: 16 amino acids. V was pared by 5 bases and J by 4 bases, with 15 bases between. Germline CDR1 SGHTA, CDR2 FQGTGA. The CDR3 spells CASSRMRGAGANVLTF. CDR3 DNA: TGTGCCAGCAGCCGTATGAGGGGAGCGGGGGCCAACGTCCTGACTTTC.

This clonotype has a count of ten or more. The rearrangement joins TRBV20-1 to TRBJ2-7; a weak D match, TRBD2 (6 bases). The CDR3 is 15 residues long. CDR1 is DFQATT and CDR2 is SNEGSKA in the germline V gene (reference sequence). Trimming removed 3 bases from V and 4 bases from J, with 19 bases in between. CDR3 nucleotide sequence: TGCAGTGCTAGTCCTGAGGTCGGGGGTTTTTACGAGCAGTACTTC. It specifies CSASPEVGGFYEQYF.

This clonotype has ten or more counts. CDR3 sequence: CASSTAGVANYGYTF. The CDR3 nucleotides read TGTGCCAGCAGCACCGCCGGGGTCGCTAACTATGGCTACACCTTC. The chain uses TRBV11-2 and TRBJ1-2, with D unclear. The germline V gene encodes CDR1 SGHAT and CDR2 FQNNGV. The length of the CDR3 is 15 residues. Trimming took 5 bases from V and 0 from J, leaving 13 bases between them.

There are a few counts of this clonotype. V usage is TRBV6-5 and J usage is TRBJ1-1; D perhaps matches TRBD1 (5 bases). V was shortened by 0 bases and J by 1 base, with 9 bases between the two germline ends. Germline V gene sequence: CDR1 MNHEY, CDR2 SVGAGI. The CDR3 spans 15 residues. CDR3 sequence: CASSYSIRGNTEAFF. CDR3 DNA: TGTGCCAGCAGTTACTCGATTAGGGGGAACACTGAAGCTTTCTTT.

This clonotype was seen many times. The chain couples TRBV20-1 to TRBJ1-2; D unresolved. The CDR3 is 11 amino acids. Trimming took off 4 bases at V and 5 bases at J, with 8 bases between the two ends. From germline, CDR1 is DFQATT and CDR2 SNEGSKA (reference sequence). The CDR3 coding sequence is TGCAGTGCTAATCTTGGTTATGGCTACACCTTC. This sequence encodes CSANLGYGYTF.

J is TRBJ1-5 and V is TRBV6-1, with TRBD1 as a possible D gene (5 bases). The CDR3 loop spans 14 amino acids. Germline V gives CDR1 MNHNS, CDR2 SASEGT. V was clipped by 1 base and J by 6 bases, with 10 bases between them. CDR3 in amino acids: CASSEDRFGQPQHF. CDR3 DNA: TGTGCCAGCAGTGAAGACAGGTTTGGTCAGCCCCAGCATTTT.

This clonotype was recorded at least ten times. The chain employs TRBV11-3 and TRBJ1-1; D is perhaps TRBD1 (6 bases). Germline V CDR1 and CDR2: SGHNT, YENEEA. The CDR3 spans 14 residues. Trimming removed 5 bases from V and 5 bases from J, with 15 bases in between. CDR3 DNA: TGTGCCAGCAGCCTACAGGGCTTCGGAACTGAAGCTTTCTTT. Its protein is CASSLQGFGTEAFF.

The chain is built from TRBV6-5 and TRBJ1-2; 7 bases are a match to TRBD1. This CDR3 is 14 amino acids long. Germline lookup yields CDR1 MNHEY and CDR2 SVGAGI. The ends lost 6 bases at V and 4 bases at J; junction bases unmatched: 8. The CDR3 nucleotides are TGTGCCAGCAGCTACCGACAGGGTGGCTATGGCTACACCTTC. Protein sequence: CASSYRQGGYGYTF.

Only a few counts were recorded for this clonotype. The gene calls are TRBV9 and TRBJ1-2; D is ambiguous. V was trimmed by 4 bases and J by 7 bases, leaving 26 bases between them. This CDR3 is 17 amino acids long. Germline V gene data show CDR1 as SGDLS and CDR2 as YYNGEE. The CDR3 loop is CASSSRAASDTFTGYTF. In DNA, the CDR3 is TGTGCCAGCAGCTCCCGCGCCGCTTCAGACACCTTTACTGGCTACACCTTC.

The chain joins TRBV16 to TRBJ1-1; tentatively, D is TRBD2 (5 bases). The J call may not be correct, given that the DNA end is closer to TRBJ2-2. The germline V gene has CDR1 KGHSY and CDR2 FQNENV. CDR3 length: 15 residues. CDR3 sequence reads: CASSPQTGLSSKLFF. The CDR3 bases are TGTGCCAGCAGCCCCCAAACTGGACTTTCCTCGAAGCTGTTTTTT.

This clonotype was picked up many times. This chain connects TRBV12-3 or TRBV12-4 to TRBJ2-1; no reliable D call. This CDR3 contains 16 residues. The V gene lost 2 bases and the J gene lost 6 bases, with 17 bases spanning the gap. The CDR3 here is CASSLLAKTLGNEQFF. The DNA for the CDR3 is TGTGCCAGCAGTTTATTGGCCAAAACCCTGGGCAATGAGCAGTTCTTC.

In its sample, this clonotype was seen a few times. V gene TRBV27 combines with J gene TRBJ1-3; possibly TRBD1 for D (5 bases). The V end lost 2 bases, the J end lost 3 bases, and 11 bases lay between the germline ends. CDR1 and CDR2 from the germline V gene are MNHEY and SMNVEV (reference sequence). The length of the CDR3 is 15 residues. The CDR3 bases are TGTGCCAGCAGTTTAGGGGGACTTGGTGGAAACACCATATATTTT. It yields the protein CASSLGGLGGNTIYF.

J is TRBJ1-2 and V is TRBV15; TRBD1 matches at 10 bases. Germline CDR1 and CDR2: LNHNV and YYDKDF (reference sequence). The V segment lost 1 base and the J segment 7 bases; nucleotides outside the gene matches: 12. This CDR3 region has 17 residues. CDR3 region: CATSRVAFVGQGFGYTF. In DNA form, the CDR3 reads TGTGCCACCAGCAGAGTAGCCTTTGTGGGACAGGGGTTTGGCTACACCTTC.

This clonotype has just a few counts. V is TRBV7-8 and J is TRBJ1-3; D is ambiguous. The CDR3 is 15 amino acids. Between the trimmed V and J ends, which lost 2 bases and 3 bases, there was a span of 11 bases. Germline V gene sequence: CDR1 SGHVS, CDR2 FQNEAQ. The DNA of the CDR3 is TGTGCCAGCAGCTTACCAATATCTGGTGGAAACACCATATATTTT. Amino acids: CASSLPISGGNTIYF.

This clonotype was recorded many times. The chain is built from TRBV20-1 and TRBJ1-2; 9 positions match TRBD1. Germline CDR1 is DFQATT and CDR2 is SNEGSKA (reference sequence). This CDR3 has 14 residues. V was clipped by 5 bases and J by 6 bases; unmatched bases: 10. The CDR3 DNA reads TGCAGTGCTTCACAATACAGGGGGCGTAATGGCTACACCTTC. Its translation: CSASQYRGRNGYTF.

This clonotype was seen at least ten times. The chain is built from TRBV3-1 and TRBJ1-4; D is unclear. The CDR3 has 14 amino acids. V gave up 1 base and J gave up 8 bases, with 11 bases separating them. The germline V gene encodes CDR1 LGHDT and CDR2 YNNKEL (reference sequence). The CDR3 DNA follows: TGTGCCAGCAGCCAAGCGGCCAGCGAGGAAAAACTGTTTTTT. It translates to CASSQAASEEKLFF.

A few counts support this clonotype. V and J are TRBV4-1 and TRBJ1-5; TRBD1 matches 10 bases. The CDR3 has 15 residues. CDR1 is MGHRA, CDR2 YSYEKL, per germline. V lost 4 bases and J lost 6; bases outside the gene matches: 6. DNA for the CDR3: TGCGCCAGCAGCCTCCGGACAGGGGGTGGTCAGCCCCAGCATTTT. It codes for CASSLRTGGGQPQHF.

CDR3 sequence: CASRSLSAEQYF. CDR3 DNA: TGTGCCAGCAGGAGCTTATCTGCCGAGCAGTACTTC. V is TRBV27 and J is TRBJ2-7; D ambiguous. Trimming removed 6 bases at V and 6 bases at J, with 12 bases between. Germline CDR1 reads MNHEY; CDR2 reads SMNVEV (reference sequence). This CDR3 comprises 12 residues.

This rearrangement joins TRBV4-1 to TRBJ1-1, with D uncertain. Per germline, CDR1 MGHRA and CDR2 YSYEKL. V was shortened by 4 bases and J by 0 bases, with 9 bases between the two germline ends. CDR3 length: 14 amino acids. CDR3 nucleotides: TGCGCCAGCAGCCTCATTAAGCTGAACACTGAAGCTTTCTTT. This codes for CASSLIKLNTEAFF.

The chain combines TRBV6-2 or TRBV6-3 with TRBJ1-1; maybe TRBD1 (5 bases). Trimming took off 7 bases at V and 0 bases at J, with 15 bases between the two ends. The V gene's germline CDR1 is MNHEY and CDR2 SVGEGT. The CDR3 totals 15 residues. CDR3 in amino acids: CASKGLTPMNTEAFF. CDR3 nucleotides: TGTGCCAGCAAGGGGCTAACCCCAATGAACACTGAAGCTTTCTTT.

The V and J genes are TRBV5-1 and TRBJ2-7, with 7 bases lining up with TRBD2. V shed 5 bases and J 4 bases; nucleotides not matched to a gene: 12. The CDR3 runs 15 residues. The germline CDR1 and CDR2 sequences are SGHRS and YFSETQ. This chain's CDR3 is CASRYSRDGGYEQYF. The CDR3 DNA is TGCGCCAGCAGGTACTCCCGGGACGGGGGGTACGAGCAGTACTTC.

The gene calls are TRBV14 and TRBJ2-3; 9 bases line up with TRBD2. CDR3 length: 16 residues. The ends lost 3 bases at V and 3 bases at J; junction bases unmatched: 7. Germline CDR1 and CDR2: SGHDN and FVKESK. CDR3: CASSQRLAEPTDTQYF. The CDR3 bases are TGTGCCAGCAGCCAGAGACTAGCGGAGCCAACAGATACGCAGTATTTT.

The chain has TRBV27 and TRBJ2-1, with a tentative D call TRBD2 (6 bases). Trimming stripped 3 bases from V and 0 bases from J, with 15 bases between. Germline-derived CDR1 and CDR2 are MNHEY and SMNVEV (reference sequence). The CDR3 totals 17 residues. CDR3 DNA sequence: TGTGCCAGCAGTTTGGCCCCTGGAGCGGGCTCCTACAATGAGCAGTTCTTC. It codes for CASSLAPGAGSYNEQFF.

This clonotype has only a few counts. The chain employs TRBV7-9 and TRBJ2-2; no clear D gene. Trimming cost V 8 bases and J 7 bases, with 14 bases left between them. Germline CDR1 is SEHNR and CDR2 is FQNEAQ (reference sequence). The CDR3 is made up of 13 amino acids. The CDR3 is CASGETLSGELFF. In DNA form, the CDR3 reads TGTGCCAGCGGTGAGACGCTCAGCGGGGAGCTGTTTTTT. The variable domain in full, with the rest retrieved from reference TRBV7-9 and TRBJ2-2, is DTGVSQNPRHKITKRGQNVTFRCDPISEHNRLYWYRQTLGQGPEFLTYFQNEAQLEKSRLLSDRFSAERPKGSFSTLEIQRTEQGDSAMYLCASGETLSGELFFGEGSRLTVL.

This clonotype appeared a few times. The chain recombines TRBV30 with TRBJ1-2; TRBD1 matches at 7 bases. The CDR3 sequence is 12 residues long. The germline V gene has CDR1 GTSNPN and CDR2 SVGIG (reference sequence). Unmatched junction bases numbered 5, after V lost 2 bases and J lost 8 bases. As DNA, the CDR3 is TGTGCCTGGAGTCTCCCAGGGGGGGGCTACACCTTC. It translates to CAWSLPGGGYTF.

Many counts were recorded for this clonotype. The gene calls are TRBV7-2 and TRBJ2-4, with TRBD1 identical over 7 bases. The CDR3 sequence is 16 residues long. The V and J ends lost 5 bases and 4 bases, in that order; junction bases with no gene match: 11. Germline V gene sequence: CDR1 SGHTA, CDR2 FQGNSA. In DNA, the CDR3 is TGTGCCAGCAGCGAGGGATTCACAGGGGTTAAAAACATTCAGTACTTC. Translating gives CASSEGFTGVKNIQYF.

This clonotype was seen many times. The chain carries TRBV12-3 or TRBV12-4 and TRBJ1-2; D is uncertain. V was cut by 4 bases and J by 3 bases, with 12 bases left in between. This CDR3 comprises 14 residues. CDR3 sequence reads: CASSSSGPYYGYTF. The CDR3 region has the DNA TGTGCCAGCAGTTCCTCCGGGCCTTACTATGGCTACACCTTC.

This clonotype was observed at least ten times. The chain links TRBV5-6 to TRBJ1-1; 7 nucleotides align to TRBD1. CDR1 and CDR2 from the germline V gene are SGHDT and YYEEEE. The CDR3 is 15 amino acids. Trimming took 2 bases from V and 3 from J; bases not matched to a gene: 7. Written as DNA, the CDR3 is TGTGCCAGCAGCTTCTTAGGGGGCCAGGACACTGAAGCTTTCTTT. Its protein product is CASSFLGGQDTEAFF.

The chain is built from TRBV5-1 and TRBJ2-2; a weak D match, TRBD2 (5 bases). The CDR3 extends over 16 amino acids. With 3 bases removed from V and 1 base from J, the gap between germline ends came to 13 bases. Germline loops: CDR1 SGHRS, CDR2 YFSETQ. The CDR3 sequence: CASSSVGAGNTGELFF. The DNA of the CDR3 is TGCGCCAGCAGCTCCGTGGGTGCGGGGAACACCGGGGAGCTGTTTTTT.

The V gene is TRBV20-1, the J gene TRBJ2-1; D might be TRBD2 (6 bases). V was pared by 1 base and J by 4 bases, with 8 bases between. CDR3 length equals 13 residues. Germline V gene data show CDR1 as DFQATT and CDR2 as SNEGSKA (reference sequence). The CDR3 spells CSARAGTYNEQFF. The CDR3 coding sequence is TGCAGTGCTAGAGCCGGGACTTACAATGAGCAGTTCTTC.